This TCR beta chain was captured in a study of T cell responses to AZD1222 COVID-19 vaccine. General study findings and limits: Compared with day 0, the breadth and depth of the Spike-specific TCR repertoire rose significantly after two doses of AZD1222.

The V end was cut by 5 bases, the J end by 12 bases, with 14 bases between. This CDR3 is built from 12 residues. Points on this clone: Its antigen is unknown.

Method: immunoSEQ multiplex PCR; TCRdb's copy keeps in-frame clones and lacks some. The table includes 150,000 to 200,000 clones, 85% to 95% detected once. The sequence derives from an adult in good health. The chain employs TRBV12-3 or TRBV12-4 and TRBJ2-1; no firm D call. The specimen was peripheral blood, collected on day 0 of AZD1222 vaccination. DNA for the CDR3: TGTGCCAGCAGTAACCCAGTGACGTCGCAGTTCTTC. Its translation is CASSNPVTSQFF.